Listed here are 29 T cell receptor beta chains from one sample, sequenced in a study of long-term antiretroviral therapy in people with HIV. At the survey level, the v3.0 immunoSEQ assay was run. Profiled with immunoSEQ multiplex PCR; TCRdb holds only in-frame clones, not every one. The profile shows around 28,000 clones, around 84% of them singletons. The source material was unsorted PBMCs, sampled 0.8 years after starting antiretroviral therapy. The receptors come from a young woman with HIV.

The rearrangement uses TRBV6-5 and TRBJ1-1, with no clear D. V was clipped by 2 bases and J by 0 bases, with 4 bases between them. Germline CDR1 is MNHEY and CDR2 is SVGAGI. This CDR3 is 13 amino acids long. CDR3 sequence (DNA): TGTGCCAGCAGTTACGGGATGAACACTGAAGCTTTCTTT. This sequence encodes CASSYGMNTEAFF.

This clone was recorded once. The chain combines TRBV7-5 with TRBJ1-4. TRBV7-5 is a pseudogene segment. The CDR3 is 17 amino acids. CDR3: CVRSLGSGGGLDEKLFF. The CDR3 DNA follows: TGTGTCAGAAGCTTAGGCTCAGGGGGAGGGTTGGATGAAAAACTGTTTTTT.

This clone has just one count. The chain carries TRBV7-3 and TRBJ2-3; 7 bases align to TRBD1. V gave up 4 bases and J gave up 0 bases; unmatched junction bases: 4. Germline CDR1 reads SGHTA; CDR2 reads FQGTGA. This CDR3 comprises 15 residues. CDR3 nucleotide sequence: TGTGCCAGCAGCTGGGGGACAGCTAGCACAGATACGCAGTATTTT. It encodes CASSWGTASTDTQYF.

The chain carries TRBV2 and TRBJ1-2; D is perhaps TRBD1 (5 bases). Germline-derived CDR1 and CDR2 are SNHLY and FYNNEI. CDR3 length equals 12 residues. The V gene lost 3 bases and the J gene lost 12 bases, with 14 bases spanning the gap. The CDR3 protein is CASSDFFGQHTF. Written as DNA, the CDR3 is TGTGCCAGCAGTGATTTTTTTGGACAACACACCTTC. Looking up the rest from reference TRBV2 and TRBJ1-2 gives the full variable domain: EPEVTQTPSHQVTQMGQEVILRCVPISNHLYFYWYRQILGQKVEFLVSFYNNEISEKSEIFDDQFSVERPDGSNFTLKIRSTKLEDSAMYFCASSDFFGQHTFGSGTRLTVV.

V and J are TRBV5-4 and TRBJ1-4; the D gene is possibly TRBD1 (5 bases). Trimming left V 4 bases short and J 7 bases short, with 14 bases between. This CDR3 has 14 amino acids. Germline V gene sequence: CDR1 SGHNT, CDR2 YYREEE (reference sequence). The CDR3 coding sequence is TGTGCCAGCAGCCCCAGGGCAGGAGGTGAAAAACTGTTTTTT. Protein: CASSPRAGGEKLFF.

The V call is TRBV5-6, the J call TRBJ1-1; perhaps TRBD1 as D (5 bases). This CDR3 comprises 14 residues. V lost 2 bases and J lost 5, with 13 bases in between. The germline V gene has CDR1 SGHDT and CDR2 YYEEEE. The CDR3 sequence: CASSFGPGGTEAFF. The CDR3 nucleotides are TGTGCCAGCAGCTTTGGACCGGGGGGGACTGAAGCTTTCTTT.

The chain has TRBV7-9 and TRBJ1-1; D possibly corresponds to TRBD1 (5 bases). Trimming shortened V by 4 bases and J by 0 bases, and 9 bases separated the two germline ends. CDR1 and CDR2 (germline): SEHNR, FQNEAQ (reference sequence). CDR3 size: 14 residues. The CDR3 sequence: CASSWGRLNTEAFF. The DNA for the CDR3 is TGTGCCAGCAGCTGGGGACGGCTGAACACTGAAGCTTTCTTT.

The V call is TRBV7-3, the J call TRBJ1-1; D is possibly TRBD1 (5 bases). V lost 5 bases to trimming and J lost 5 bases, with 18 bases between them. The CDR3 consists of 15 residues. The V gene's germline CDR1 is SGHTA and CDR2 FQGTGA. The CDR3 spells CASSETGTGGTEAFF. The CDR3 nucleotides are TGTGCCAGCAGCGAAACAGGCACCGGGGGGACTGAAGCTTTCTTT.

The chain has TRBV18 and TRBJ1-1; no firm D call. The CDR3 is 13 amino acids. Trimming cost V 6 bases and J 3 bases, with 11 bases left between them. Per germline, CDR1 KGHSH and CDR2 LQKENI. CDR3 in DNA: TGTGCCAGCTCGACGGTTGAGGACACTGAAGCTTTCTTT. Encoded protein: CASSTVEDTEAFF.

The chain's CDR3 is CASSLHGGTLNTGELFF. The CDR3 DNA follows: TGTGCCAGCAGCTTGCATGGTGGGACTCTAAATACCGGGGAGCTGTTTTTT. This sequence joins TRBV7-3 and TRBJ2-2; perhaps TRBD2 as D (6 bases). Deletions cut 3 bases from V and 5 bases from J, with 19 bases between. Germline V CDR1 and CDR2: SGHTA, FQGTGA. This CDR3 comprises 17 residues.

The CDR3 bases are TGTGCCAGCAGCGGACAGGGGGCGTCTGAAGCTTTCTTT. Its translation: CASSGQGASEAFF. This chain uses TRBV9 with TRBJ1-1; 10 bases map to TRBD1. The length of the CDR3 is 13 residues. With V trimmed by 3 bases and J by 6 bases, 2 bases remained unmatched. Germline values: CDR1 SGDLS, CDR2 YYNGEE.

The V and J genes are TRBV19 and TRBJ1-2; D may be TRBD1 (6 bases). The germline V and J ends were trimmed by 10 bases and 7 bases, with 13 bases remaining between them. The CDR3 has 11 residues. Germline V lookup: CDR1 LNHDA, CDR2 SQIVND (reference sequence). The CDR3 DNA is TGTGCCACCGCGACAGGTGGTGGCTACACCTTC. This encodes CATATGGGYTF.

This rearrangement joins TRBV6-1 to TRBJ1-6; D remains unclear. The CDR3 runs 13 residues. The germline gives CDR1 MNHNS, CDR2 SASEGT. V shed 1 base and J shed 9 bases, with 7 bases lying between them. The CDR3 is CASSEVRFSPLHF. The DNA for the CDR3 is TGTGCCAGCAGTGAAGTGAGATTTTCACCCCTCCACTTT.

The chain is built from TRBV2 and TRBJ2-5, with 8 bases identical to TRBD2. The CDR3 extends over 15 amino acids. In germline, CDR1 is SNHLY, CDR2 FYNNEI. Trimming took 4 bases from V and 5 from J; bases not matched to a gene: 9. The CDR3 region has the DNA TGTGCCAGCAGTGCTTGGGCGGGGGGCAGGGAGACCCAGTACTTC. Residues: CASSAWAGGRETQYF.

The chain recombines TRBV25-1 with TRBJ2-1, with 7 bases matching TRBD1. CDR3 length: 15 amino acids. The ends lost 4 bases at V and 4 bases at J; junction bases unmatched: 7. Germline lookup yields CDR1 MGHDK and CDR2 SYGVNS. The CDR3 region has the DNA TGTGCCAGCAGTGCGACAGGGTGGAATTACAATGAGCAGTTCTTC. It encodes CASSATGWNYNEQFF. The full variable domain, in which reference TRBV25-1 and TRBJ2-1 provide the parts outside the CDR3, is EADIYQTPRYLVIGTGKKITLECSQTMGHDKMYWYQQDPGMELHLIHYSYGVNSTEKGDLSSESTVSRIRTEHFPLTLESARPSHTSQYLCASSATGWNYNEQFFGPGTRLTVL.

V gene TRBV4-2 combines with J gene TRBJ2-3; 11 bases are shared with TRBD2. CDR1 and CDR2 (germline): LGHNA, YNFKEQ. CDR3 size: 16 residues. V shed 2 bases, J shed 5 bases, and the junction held 6 bases outside the gene matches. Here the CDR3 DNA reads TGTGCCAGCAGCCAATTAGCGGGGGGGCCGGGAGATACGCAGTATTTT. The encoded protein is CASSQLAGGPGDTQYF.

The chain recombines TRBV5-1 with TRBJ1-1; perhaps TRBD1 as D (5 bases). Per germline, CDR1 SGHRS and CDR2 YFSETQ. Trimming took 7 bases from V and 6 from J, leaving 10 bases between them. The CDR3 length is 11 residues. In nucleotides, the CDR3 is TGCGCCAGCTCGCGGGGGGCTGAAGCTTTCTTT. Residues: CASSRGAEAFF.

The chain links TRBV11-3 to TRBJ1-2, with D tentatively TRBD1 (6 bases). Trimming took 4 bases from V and 8 from J, leaving 23 bases between them. This CDR3 spans 16 amino acids. The germline V gene has CDR1 SGHNT and CDR2 YENEEA. The CDR3 reads CASSSVTGYVKRGYTF. The DNA of the CDR3 is TGTGCCAGCAGCTCAGTTACAGGGTATGTAAAAAGAGGCTACACCTTC.

The chain employs TRBV30 and TRBJ1-1, with 7 positions matching TRBD1. Germline V gene data show CDR1 as GTSNPN and CDR2 as SVGIG (reference sequence). This CDR3 spans 13 amino acids. V lost 7 bases to trimming and J lost 2 bases; unmatched junction nucleotides: 7. Here the CDR3 reads CAFQQGRNTEAFF. DNA for the CDR3: TGTGCCTTTCAACAGGGGAGAAACACTGAAGCTTTCTTT.

The chain carries TRBV6-5 and TRBJ1-6; 7 positions match TRBD1. The CDR3 runs to 16 residues. V was clipped by 3 bases and J by 4 bases; unmatched bases: 6. Germline V lookup: CDR1 MNHEY, CDR2 SVGAGI. CDR3 in DNA: TGTGCCAGCAGTTATAAGGGGGCCCTATATAATTCACCCCTCCACTTT. It translates to CASSYKGALYNSPLHF.

This chain links TRBV4-1 with TRBJ2-3, with 7 bases aligning to TRBD1. Germline CDR1 is MGHRA and CDR2 is YSYEKL. The CDR3 loop spans 16 amino acids. The V and J ends lost 1 base and 6 bases, in that order; junction bases with no gene match: 10. Written as DNA, the CDR3 is TGCGCCAGCAGCCAAGGTCGGACAGGTCCCCGGGATACGCAGTATTTT. Protein: CASSQGRTGPRDTQYF.

The rearrangement uses TRBV11-2 and TRBJ1-6; D is perhaps TRBD1 (6 bases). V lost 4 bases to trimming and J lost 10 bases, with 17 bases between them. The germline gives CDR1 SGHAT, CDR2 FQNNGV. This CDR3 spans 15 amino acids. The CDR3 region is CASSSEGGEGSPLHF. Here the CDR3 DNA reads TGTGCCAGCAGCTCTGAGGGGGGGGAGGGGTCACCCCTCCACTTT.

Only a few counts were recorded for this clone. The V call is TRBV27, the J call TRBJ2-7; D unresolved. The germline V gene encodes CDR1 MNHEY and CDR2 SMNVEV (reference sequence). The germline V and J ends were trimmed by 4 bases and 1 base, with 8 bases remaining between them. There are 13 residues in the CDR3. CDR3 coding DNA: TGTGCCAGCAGTTCGGCAGATTCCTACGAGCAGTACTTC. Translated, it gives CASSSADSYEQYF.

The chain employs TRBV10-3 and TRBJ2-3, with TRBD1 identical over 8 bases. V gave up 7 bases and J gave up 1 base; unmatched junction bases: 7. The CDR3 contains 15 residues. Germline V gene data show CDR1 as ENHRY and CDR2 as SYGVKD. The CDR3 DNA reads as TGTGCCATCACTTCAGGGGGCTCCGGCACAGATACGCAGTATTTT. It encodes CAITSGGSGTDTQYF.

J is TRBJ2-3 and V is TRBV9, with 7 bases aligning to TRBD2. The CDR3 loop spans 16 amino acids. Trimming removed 3 bases from V and 7 bases from J; junction bases left unmatched: 14. Per the germline V gene, CDR1 is SGDLS and CDR2 is YYNGEE. The CDR3 spells CASSAPTSSPLNTQYF. CDR3 bases: TGTGCCAGCAGCGCCCCGACTAGCAGCCCACTTAATACGCAGTATTTT.

The gene calls are TRBV4-2 and TRBJ2-5; the match to TRBD2 covers 8 bases. With V trimmed by 2 bases and J by 5 bases, 7 bases remained unmatched. The CDR3 is made up of 15 amino acids. Germline CDR1 LGHNA, CDR2 YNFKEQ. The chain's CDR3 is CASSQNSGGVETQYF. The CDR3 nucleotides read TGTGCCAGCAGCCAAAACAGCGGGGGAGTCGAGACCCAGTACTTC.

This rearrangement joins TRBV28 to TRBJ2-7; maybe TRBD1 (5 bases). The CDR3 has 14 amino acids. Germline CDR1 reads MDHEN; CDR2 reads SYDVKM. The V gene lost 5 bases and the J gene lost 3 bases, with 14 bases spanning the gap. This CDR3 reads CASSQTGIGYEQYF. The CDR3 DNA is TGTGCCAGCAGTCAAACAGGCATAGGCTACGAGCAGTACTTC. Supplemented by reference TRBV28 and TRBJ2-7, the full variable domain reads DVKVTQSSRYLVKRTGEKVFLECVQDMDHENMFWYRQDPGLGLRLIYFSYDVKMKEKGDIPEGYSVSREKKERFSLILESASTNQTSMYLCASSQTGIGYEQYFGPGTRLTVT.

This chain connects TRBV7-2 to TRBJ1-1, with D possibly being TRBD1 (6 bases). Germline V CDR1 and CDR2: SGHTA, FQGNSA. Between the trimmed V and J ends, which lost 5 bases and 4 bases, there was a span of 11 bases. The CDR3 contains 13 residues. This CDR3 reads CASSPRGGTEAFF. CDR3 in DNA: TGTGCCAGCAGCCCACGAGGGGGCACTGAAGCTTTCTTT.

The chain employs TRBV2 and TRBJ1-4; TRBD1 aligns across 7 bases. Trimming cost V 7 bases and J 6 bases; bases outside gene matches: 11. The CDR3 runs to 15 residues. Germline V gives CDR1 SNHLY, CDR2 FYNNEI. CDR3 in amino acids: CASMGERGLDEKLFF. DNA of the CDR3: TGTGCCAGCATGGGAGAAAGGGGGCTTGATGAAAAACTGTTTTTT. Drawing the rest from reference TRBV2 and TRBJ1-4, the complete variable domain is EPEVTQTPSHQVTQMGQEVILRCVPISNHLYFYWYRQILGQKVEFLVSFYNNEISEKSEIFDDQFSVERPDGSNFTLKIRSTKLEDSAMYFCASMGERGLDEKLFFGSGTQLSVL.